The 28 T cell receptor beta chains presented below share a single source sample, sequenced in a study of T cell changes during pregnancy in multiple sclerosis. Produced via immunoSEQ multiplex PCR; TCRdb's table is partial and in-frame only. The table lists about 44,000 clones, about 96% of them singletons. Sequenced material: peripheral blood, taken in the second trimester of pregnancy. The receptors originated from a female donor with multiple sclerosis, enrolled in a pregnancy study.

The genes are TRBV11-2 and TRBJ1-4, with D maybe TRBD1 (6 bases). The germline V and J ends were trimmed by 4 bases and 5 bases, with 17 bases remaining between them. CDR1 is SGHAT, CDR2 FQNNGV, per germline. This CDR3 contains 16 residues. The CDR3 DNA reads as TGTGCCAGCAGCTACGCGGGGGCTGGGATAAATGAAAAACTGTTTTTT. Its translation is CASSYAGAGINEKLFF.

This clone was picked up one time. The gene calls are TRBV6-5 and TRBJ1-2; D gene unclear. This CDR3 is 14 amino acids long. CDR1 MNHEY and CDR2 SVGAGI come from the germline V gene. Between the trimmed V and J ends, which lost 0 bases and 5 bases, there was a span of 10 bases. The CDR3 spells CASSYSEGTYGYTF. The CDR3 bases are TGTGCCAGCAGTTACTCGGAGGGCACTTATGGCTACACCTTC.

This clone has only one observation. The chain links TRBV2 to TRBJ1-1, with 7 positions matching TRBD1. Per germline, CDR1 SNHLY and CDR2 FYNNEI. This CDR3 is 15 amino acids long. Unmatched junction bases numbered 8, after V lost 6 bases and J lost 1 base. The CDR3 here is CASSLGTAGNTEAFF. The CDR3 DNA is TGTGCCAGCAGCCTTGGGACAGCGGGGAACACTGAAGCTTTCTTT.

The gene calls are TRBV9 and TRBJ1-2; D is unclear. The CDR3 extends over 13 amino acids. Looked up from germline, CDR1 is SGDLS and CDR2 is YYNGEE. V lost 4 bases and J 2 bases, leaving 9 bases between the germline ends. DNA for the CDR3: TGTGCCAGCAGCCTCCGTTTGAACTATGGCTACACCTTC. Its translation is CASSLRLNYGYTF.

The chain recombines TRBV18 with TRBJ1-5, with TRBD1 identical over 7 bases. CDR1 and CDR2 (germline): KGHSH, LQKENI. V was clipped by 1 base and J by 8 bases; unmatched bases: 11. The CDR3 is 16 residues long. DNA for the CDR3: TGTGCCAGCTCACCACAGAGGGGGCTCGGGATCGAGCCCCAGCATTTT. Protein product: CASSPQRGLGIEPQHF.

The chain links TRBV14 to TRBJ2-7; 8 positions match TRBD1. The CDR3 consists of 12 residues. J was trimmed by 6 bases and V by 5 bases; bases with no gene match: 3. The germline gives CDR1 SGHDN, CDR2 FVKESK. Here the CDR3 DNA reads TGTGCCAGCAGCTCTCAGGGGGCCGAGCAGTACTTC. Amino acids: CASSSQGAEQYF.

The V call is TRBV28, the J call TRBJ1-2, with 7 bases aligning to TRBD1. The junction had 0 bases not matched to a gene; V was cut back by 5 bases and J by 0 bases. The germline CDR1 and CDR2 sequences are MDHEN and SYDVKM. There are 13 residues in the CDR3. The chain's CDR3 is CASSDRANYGYTF. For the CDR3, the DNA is TGTGCCAGCAGTGACAGGGCTAACTATGGCTACACCTTC.

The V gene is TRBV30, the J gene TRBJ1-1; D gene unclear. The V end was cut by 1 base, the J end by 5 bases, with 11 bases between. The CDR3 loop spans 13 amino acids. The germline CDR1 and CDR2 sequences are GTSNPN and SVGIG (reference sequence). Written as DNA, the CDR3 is TGTGCCTGGAGTGCCGGGTTTTTGACTGAAGCTTTCTTT. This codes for CAWSAGFLTEAFF.

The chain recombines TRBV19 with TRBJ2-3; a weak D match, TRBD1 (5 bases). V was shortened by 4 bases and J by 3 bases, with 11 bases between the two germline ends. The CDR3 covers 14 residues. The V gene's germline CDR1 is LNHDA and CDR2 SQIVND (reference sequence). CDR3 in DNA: TGTGCCAGTAGTAAGGGGCTCGGGACAGATACGCAGTATTTT. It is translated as CASSKGLGTDTQYF.

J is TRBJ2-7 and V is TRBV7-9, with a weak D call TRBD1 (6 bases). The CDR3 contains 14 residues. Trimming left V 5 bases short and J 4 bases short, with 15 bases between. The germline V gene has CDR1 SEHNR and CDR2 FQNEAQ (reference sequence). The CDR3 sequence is CASSSRDIPYEQYF. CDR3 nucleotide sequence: TGTGCCAGCAGCAGCCGGGACATACCTTACGAGCAGTACTTC.

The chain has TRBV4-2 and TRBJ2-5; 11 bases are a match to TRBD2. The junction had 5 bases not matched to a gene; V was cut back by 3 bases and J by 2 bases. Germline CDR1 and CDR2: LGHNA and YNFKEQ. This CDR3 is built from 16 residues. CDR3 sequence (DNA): TGTGCCAGCAGCCAGACGGGACTAGCGGAACAAGAGACCCAGTACTTC. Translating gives CASSQTGLAEQETQYF.

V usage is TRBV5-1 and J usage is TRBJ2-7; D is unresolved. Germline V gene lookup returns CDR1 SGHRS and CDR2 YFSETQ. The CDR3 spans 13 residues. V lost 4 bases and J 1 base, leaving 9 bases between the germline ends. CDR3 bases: TGCGCCAGCAGCCCCGATCGGTCCTACGAGCAGTACTTC. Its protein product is CASSPDRSYEQYF.

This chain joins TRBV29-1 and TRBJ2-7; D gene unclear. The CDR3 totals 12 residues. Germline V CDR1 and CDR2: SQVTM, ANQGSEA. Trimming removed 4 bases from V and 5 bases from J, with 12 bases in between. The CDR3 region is CSVGLLLDEQYF. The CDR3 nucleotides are TGCAGCGTTGGTCTACTATTAGACGAGCAGTACTTC.

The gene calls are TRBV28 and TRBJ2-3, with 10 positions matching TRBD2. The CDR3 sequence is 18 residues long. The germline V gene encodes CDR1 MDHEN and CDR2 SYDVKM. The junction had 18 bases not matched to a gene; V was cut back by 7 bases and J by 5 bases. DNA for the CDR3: TGTGCCAGCACCTTTACCCCGGGGAGCGGGAGGGAGGGAGATACGCAGTATTTT. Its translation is CASTFTPGSGREGDTQYF.

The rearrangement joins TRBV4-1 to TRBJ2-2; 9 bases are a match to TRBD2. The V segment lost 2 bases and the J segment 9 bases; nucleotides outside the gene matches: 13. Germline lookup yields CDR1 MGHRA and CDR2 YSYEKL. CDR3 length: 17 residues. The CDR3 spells CASSQYTAGGQHRELFF. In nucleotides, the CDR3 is TGCGCCAGCAGCCAATACACAGCGGGAGGCCAACACCGGGAGCTGTTTTTT.

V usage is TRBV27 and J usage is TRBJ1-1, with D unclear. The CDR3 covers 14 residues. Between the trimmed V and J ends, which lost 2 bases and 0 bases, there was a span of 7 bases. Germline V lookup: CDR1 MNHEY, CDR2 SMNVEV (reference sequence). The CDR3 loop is CASSLGRMNTEAFF. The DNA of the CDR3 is TGTGCCAGCAGTTTAGGGCGAATGAACACTGAAGCTTTCTTT.

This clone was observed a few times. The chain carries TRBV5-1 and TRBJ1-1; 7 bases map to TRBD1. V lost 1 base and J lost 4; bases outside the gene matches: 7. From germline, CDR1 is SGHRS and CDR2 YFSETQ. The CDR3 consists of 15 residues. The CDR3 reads CASSLRQGGSTEAFF. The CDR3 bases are TGCGCCAGCAGCTTGAGGCAGGGGGGAAGCACTGAAGCTTTCTTT.

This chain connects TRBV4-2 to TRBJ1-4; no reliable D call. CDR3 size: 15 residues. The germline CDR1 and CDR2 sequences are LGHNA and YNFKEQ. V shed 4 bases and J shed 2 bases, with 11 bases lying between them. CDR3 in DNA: TGTGCCAGCAGCCTAGAACCGGGGACTAATGAAAAACTGTTTTTT. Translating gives CASSLEPGTNEKLFF.

CDR3 DNA: TGTGCCACCAGACTCGATAGCAATCAGCCCCAGCATTTT. Protein product: CATRLDSNQPQHF. V and J are TRBV15 and TRBJ1-5, with no clear D. Germline V lookup: CDR1 LNHNV, CDR2 YYDKDF (reference sequence). CDR3 size: 13 residues. Deletions cut 6 bases from V and 0 bases from J, with 6 bases between.

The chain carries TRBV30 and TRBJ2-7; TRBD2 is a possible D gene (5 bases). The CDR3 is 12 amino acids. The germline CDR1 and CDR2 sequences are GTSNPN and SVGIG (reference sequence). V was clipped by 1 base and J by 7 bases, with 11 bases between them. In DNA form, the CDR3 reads TGTGCCTGGAGTGCCGGACTGCGAGAGCAGTACTTC. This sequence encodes CAWSAGLREQYF.

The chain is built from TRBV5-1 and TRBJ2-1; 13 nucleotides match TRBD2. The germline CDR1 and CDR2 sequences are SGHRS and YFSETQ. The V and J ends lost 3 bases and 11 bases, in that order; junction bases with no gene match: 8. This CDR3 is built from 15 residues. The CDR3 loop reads CASSYPGLAGSQQFF. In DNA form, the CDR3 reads TGCGCCAGCAGCTACCCGGGACTAGCGGGATCCCAGCAGTTCTTC.

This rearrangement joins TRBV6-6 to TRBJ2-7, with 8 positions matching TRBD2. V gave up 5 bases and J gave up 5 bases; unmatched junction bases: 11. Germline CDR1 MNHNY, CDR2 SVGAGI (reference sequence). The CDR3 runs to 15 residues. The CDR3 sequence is CASSRPGLEWHEQYF. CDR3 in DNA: TGTGCCAGCAGTCGACCGGGACTAGAATGGCACGAGCAGTACTTC.

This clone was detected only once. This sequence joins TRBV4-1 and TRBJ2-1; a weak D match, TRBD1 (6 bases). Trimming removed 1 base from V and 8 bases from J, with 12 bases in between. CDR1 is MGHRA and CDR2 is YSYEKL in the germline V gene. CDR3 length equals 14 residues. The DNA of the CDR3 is TGCGCCAGCAGCCAAGTAACAGGGCAGGATGAGCAGTTCTTC. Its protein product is CASSQVTGQDEQFF.

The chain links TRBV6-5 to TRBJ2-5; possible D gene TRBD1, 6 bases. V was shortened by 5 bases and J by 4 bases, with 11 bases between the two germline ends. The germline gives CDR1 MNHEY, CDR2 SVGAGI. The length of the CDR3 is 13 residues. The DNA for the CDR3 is TGTGCCAGCAGTACTCTCAGGGGAGAGACCCAGTACTTC. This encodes CASSTLRGETQYF.

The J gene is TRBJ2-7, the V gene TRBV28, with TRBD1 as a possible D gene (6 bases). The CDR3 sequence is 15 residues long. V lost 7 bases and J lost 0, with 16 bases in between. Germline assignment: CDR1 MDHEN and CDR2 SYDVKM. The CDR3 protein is CASTAWDTSSYEQYF. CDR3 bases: TGTGCCAGCACCGCCTGGGACACGAGCTCCTACGAGCAGTACTTC. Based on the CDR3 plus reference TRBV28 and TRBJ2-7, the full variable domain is DVKVTQSSRYLVKRTGEKVFLECVQDMDHENMFWYRQDPGLGLRLIYFSYDVKMKEKGDIPEGYSVSREKKERFSLILESASTNQTSMYLCASTAWDTSSYEQYFGPGTRLTVT.

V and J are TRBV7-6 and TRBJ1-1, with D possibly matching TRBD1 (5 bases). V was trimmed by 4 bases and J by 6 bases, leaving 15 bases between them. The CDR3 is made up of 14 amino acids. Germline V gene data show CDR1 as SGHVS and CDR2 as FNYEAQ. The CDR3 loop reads CASSSPAQGSEAFF. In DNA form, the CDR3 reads TGTGCCAGCAGCTCTCCCGCCCAGGGTTCTGAAGCTTTCTTT.

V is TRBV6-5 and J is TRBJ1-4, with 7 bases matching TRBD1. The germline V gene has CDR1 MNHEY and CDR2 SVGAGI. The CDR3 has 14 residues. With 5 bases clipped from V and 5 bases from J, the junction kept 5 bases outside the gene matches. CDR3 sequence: CASSRTGLNEKLFF. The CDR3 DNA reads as TGTGCCAGCAGTCGGACAGGACTAAATGAAAAACTGTTTTTT.

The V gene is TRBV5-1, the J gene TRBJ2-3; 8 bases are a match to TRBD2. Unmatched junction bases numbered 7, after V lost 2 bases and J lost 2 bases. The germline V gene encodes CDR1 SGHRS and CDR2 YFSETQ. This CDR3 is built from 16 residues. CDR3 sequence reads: CASSFQAGALTDTQYF. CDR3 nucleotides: TGCGCCAGCAGCTTTCAAGCGGGAGCCCTCACAGATACGCAGTATTTT.